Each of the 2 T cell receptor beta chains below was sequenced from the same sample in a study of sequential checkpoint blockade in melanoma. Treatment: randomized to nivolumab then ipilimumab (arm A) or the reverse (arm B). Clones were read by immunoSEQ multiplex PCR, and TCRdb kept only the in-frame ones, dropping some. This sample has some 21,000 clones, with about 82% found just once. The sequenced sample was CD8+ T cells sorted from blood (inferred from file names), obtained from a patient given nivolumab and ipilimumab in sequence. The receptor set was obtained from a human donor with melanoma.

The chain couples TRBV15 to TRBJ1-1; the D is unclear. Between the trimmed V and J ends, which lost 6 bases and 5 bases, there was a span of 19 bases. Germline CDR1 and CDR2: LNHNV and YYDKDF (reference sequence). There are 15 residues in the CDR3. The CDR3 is CATRRQTPQSTEAFF. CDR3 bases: TGTGCCACCAGGCGCCAGACACCTCAGAGTACTGAAGCTTTCTTT.

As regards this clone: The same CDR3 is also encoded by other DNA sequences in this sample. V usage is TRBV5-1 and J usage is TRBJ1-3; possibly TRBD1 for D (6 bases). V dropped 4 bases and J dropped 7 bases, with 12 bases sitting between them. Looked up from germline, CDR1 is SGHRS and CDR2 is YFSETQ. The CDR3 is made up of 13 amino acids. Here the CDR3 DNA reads TGCGCCAGCAGCCCCGAGGGGGGGAACACCATATATTTT. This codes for CASSPEGGNTIYF.